Following are 11 T cell receptor beta chains from one sample sequenced in a study of shared clonotypes between healthy human individuals. Produced via immunoSEQ multiplex PCR; TCRdb's table is partial and in-frame only. The table records 2 million to 3 million clones, around 94% of them present only once. The sequenced sample consisted of naive CD4+ T cells sorted from blood. The subset denotes: CD45RA+ positively selected. Receptor source: a man between 18 and 29 years old in good health.

The V gene is TRBV5-4, the J gene TRBJ1-4, with D tentatively TRBD1 (6 bases). In germline, CDR1 is SGHNT, CDR2 YYREEE (reference sequence). This CDR3 has 15 residues. Trimming took 1 base from V and 4 from J, leaving 11 bases between them. CDR3 in amino acids: CASSLYGGLNEKLFF. Written as DNA, the CDR3 is TGTGCCAGCAGCTTGTATGGGGGGCTTAATGAAAAACTGTTTTTT.

This clone showed up just once. The chain carries TRBV29-1 and TRBJ1-1; possible D gene TRBD1, 6 bases. V shed 1 base and J shed 6 bases, with 9 bases lying between them. The CDR3 is 12 residues long. Germline CDR1 reads SQVTM; CDR2 reads ANQGSEA. In DNA form, the CDR3 reads TGCAGCGTTGAAGCGACAGGCTCTGAAGCTTTCTTT. It encodes CSVEATGSEAFF.

The J gene is TRBJ2-1, the V gene TRBV7-3; D gene unclear. CDR1 and CDR2 (germline): SGHTA, FQGTGA. Between the trimmed V and J ends, which lost 5 bases and 7 bases, there was a span of 12 bases. The CDR3 extends over 13 amino acids. The CDR3 region is CASSQNPANEQFF. The CDR3 DNA sequence: TGTGCCAGCAGCCAGAATCCCGCTAATGAGCAGTTCTTC. Supplemented by reference TRBV7-3 and TRBJ2-1, the full variable domain reads GAGVSQTPSNKVTEKGKYVELRCDPISGHTALYWYRQSLGQGPEFLIYFQGTGAADDSGLPNDRFFAVRPEGSVSTLKIQRTERGDSAVYLCASSQNPANEQFFGPGTRLTVL.

This chain uses TRBV19 with TRBJ1-2; no firm D call. The germline V gene encodes CDR1 LNHDA and CDR2 SQIVND (reference sequence). V lost 6 bases and J 1 base, leaving 12 bases between the germline ends. The CDR3 spans 14 residues. The CDR3 loop is CASRPGKNNYGYTF. CDR3 DNA sequence: TGTGCCAGTAGGCCGGGGAAGAATAACTATGGCTACACCTTC.

The V and J genes are TRBV4-3 and TRBJ2-1; 9 bases agree with TRBD2. CDR1 is LGHNA, CDR2 YSLEER, per germline. V shed 2 bases, J shed 0 bases, and the junction held 5 bases outside the gene matches. This CDR3 is built from 17 residues. This chain's CDR3 is CASSQKLAGSSYNEQFF. The CDR3, as DNA: TGCGCCAGCAGCCAAAAACTAGCGGGCAGCTCCTACAATGAGCAGTTCTTC.

The chain employs TRBV5-4 and TRBJ2-3, with 9 bases lining up with TRBD1. V gave up 4 bases and J gave up 1 base; unmatched junction bases: 4. This CDR3 has 15 amino acids. Germline CDR1 is SGHNT and CDR2 is YYREEE (reference sequence). The CDR3 loop reads CASSPGQGRTDTQYF. The CDR3 DNA follows: TGTGCCAGCAGCCCGGGACAGGGTCGCACAGATACGCAGTATTTT. Full variable domain (rest looked up from reference TRBV5-4 and TRBJ2-3): ETGVTQSPTHLIKTRGQQVTLRCSSQSGHNTVSWYQQALGQGPQFIFQYYREEENGRGNFPPRFSGLQFPNYSSELNVNALELDDSALYLCASSPGQGRTDTQYFGPGTRLTVL.

The count of this clone is one. This chain uses TRBV10-3 with TRBJ1-2; unclear D gene. Deletions cut 0 bases from V and 0 bases from J, with 8 bases between. Germline V CDR1 and CDR2: ENHRY, SYGVKD. CDR3 length: 15 amino acids. CDR3 DNA sequence: TGTGCCATCAGTGAGTCGGCGGAAGCTAACTATGGCTACACCTTC. This translates into CAISESAEANYGYTF.

As regards this clone: No DNA is shown, since the ends of the CDR3 on it are uncertain; the CDR3 is the one TCRdb lists. This sequence joins TRBV10-1 and TRBJ2-1. Germline CDR1 reads WNHNN; CDR2 reads SYGVQD (reference sequence). Counting both end residues, the CDR3 totals 16 amino acids. CDR3 sequence reads: CANPKATIYRCSEQFF.

The rearrangement links TRBV11-2 to TRBJ2-5; maybe TRBD1 (6 bases). Trimming shortened V by 1 base and J by 5 bases, and 17 bases separated the two germline ends. Germline lookup yields CDR1 SGHAT and CDR2 FQNNGV. This CDR3 region has 16 residues. This CDR3 is CASSLGSQGSRETQYF. The CDR3 nucleotides are TGTGCCAGCAGCTTAGGATCCCAGGGGAGCAGGGAGACCCAGTACTTC.

This clone occurred a few times. This chain links TRBV5-6 with TRBJ1-5; D perhaps matches TRBD1 (5 bases). CDR1 is SGHDT and CDR2 is YYEEEE in the germline V gene. V was shortened by 4 bases and J by 6 bases, with 11 bases between the two germline ends. This CDR3 is 13 amino acids long. The CDR3 region is CASSGTAGQPQHF. The CDR3 region has the DNA TGTGCCAGCAGCGGGACCGCGGGTCAGCCCCAGCATTTT.

The chain links TRBV2 to TRBJ2-5; 11 positions match TRBD2. V shed 6 bases and J 1 base; nucleotides not matched to a gene: 4. CDR3 length: 15 residues. The germline CDR1 and CDR2 sequences are SNHLY and FYNNEI. CDR3 DNA: TGTGCCAGCAGGCCGACTAGCGGGGCCCAAGAGACCCAGTACTTC. This sequence encodes CASRPTSGAQETQYF.